The 14 T cell receptor beta chains listed next were all sequenced from one sample in a study of shared clonotypes between healthy human individuals. TCRdb's table, derived via immunoSEQ multiplex PCR, lists solely in-frame clones and lacks some. The table shows about 590,000 clones, with 95% to 96% occurring only once. Terminally differentiated effector memory CD45RA+ cells were left out of the naive CD8 fraction, which was CD45RO-negative and positively selected for CCR7. The sample consisted of naive CD8+ T cells sorted from blood. The receptor set was obtained from a woman in her twenties or thirties in good health.

The rearrangement uses TRBV27 and TRBJ2-3, with D uncertain. Germline V gene lookup returns CDR1 MNHEY and CDR2 SMNVEV (reference sequence). V was pared by 8 bases and J by 2 bases, with 23 bases between. The CDR3 is 17 residues long. The CDR3 loop is CASRRLFNAGFTDTQYF. The CDR3 nucleotides read TGTGCCAGCCGCCGTTTGTTCAACGCTGGGTTCACAGATACGCAGTATTTT.

This clone was seen just once. The chain employs TRBV16 and TRBJ2-5, with unresolved D. Germline CDR1 and CDR2: KGHSY and FQNENV. V gave up 6 bases and J gave up 1 base, with 12 bases separating them. The CDR3 length is 14 residues. The CDR3 sequence: CASSPGRPQETQYF. Here the CDR3 DNA reads TGTGCCAGCAGTCCCGGACGGCCCCAAGAGACCCAGTACTTC.

The V call is TRBV5-6, the J call TRBJ1-2; possible D gene TRBD1, 6 bases. From germline, CDR1 is SGHDT and CDR2 YYEEEE. The V and J ends lost 3 bases and 3 bases respectively, with 12 bases between them. The CDR3 runs 14 residues. The CDR3 DNA reads as TGTGCCAGCAGCTCCGGGACATCGTACTATGGCTACACCTTC. Translation gives CASSSGTSYYGYTF.

This chain's CDR3 is CATHDAYLYEQYF. The CDR3, as DNA: TGTGCCACCCATGATGCCTATCTCTACGAGCAGTACTTC. This chain links TRBV28 with TRBJ2-7; D not resolved. The length of the CDR3 is 13 residues. Trimming removed 10 bases at V and 3 bases at J, with 16 bases between. Germline lookup yields CDR1 MDHEN and CDR2 SYDVKM.

V gene TRBV27 combines with J gene TRBJ2-3; D may be TRBD1 (6 bases). Germline CDR1 reads MNHEY; CDR2 reads SMNVEV (reference sequence). There are 15 residues in the CDR3. Trimming pared 4 bases from V and 0 bases from J, leaving 11 bases between. CDR3 DNA sequence: TGTGCCAGCAGTTCGAGGACAGTTAGCACAGATACGCAGTATTTT. This codes for CASSSRTVSTDTQYF.

The gene calls are TRBV5-6 and TRBJ1-4; the D gene is possibly TRBD1 (5 bases). In germline, CDR1 is SGHDT, CDR2 YYEEEE. The CDR3 runs 15 residues. V was trimmed by 1 base and J by 8 bases, leaving 15 bases between them. CDR3 in amino acids: CASSLQGGIREKLFF. The DNA for the CDR3 is TGTGCCAGCAGCTTGCAGGGAGGGATTCGGGAAAAACTGTTTTTT.

The chain joins TRBV13 to TRBJ1-1; D is unclear. Germline V gene data show CDR1 as PRHDT and CDR2 as FYEKMQ (reference sequence). Trimming removed 0 bases at V and 0 bases at J, with 2 bases between. The CDR3 length is 13 residues. CDR3 protein: CASSLGMNTEAFF. For the CDR3, the DNA is TGTGCCAGCAGCTTAGGTATGAACACTGAAGCTTTCTTT. The variable domain in full, completed from reference TRBV13 and TRBJ1-1, reads AAGVIQSPRHLIKEKRETATLKCYPIPRHDTVYWYQQGPGQDPQFLISFYEKMQSDKGSIPDRFSAQQFSDYHSELNMSSLELGDSALYFCASSLGMNTEAFFGQGTRLTVV.

The chain recombines TRBV27 with TRBJ1-1; D remains ambiguous. CDR1 MNHEY and CDR2 SMNVEV come from the germline V gene (reference sequence). The CDR3 totals 15 residues. The germline V and J ends were trimmed by 5 bases and 1 base, with 14 bases remaining between them. This CDR3 is CASSHRRSSNTEAFF. As DNA, the CDR3 is TGTGCCAGCAGTCACCGCAGGAGCTCGAACACTGAAGCTTTCTTT.

The gene calls are TRBV7-6 and TRBJ2-1; D may be TRBD1 or TRBD2 (6 bases each). The ends were cut back, 11 bases at V and 3 bases at J, with 17 bases in the middle. This CDR3 is built from 14 residues. Germline values: CDR1 SGHVS, CDR2 FNYEAQ. The CDR3 bases are TGTGCCCTGGTGAGGGGGGTCAACTACAATGAGCAGTTCTTC. It codes for CALVRGVNYNEQFF.

This clone has a single count. The chain carries TRBV14 and TRBJ2-7; tentative D call: TRBD2 (5 bases). CDR1 and CDR2 from the germline V gene are SGHDN and FVKESK. Trimming cost V 3 bases and J 3 bases, with 12 bases left between them. This CDR3 region has 14 residues. CDR3 in amino acids: CASSQSGSGYEQYF. CDR3 in DNA: TGTGCCAGCAGCCAGAGCGGCTCAGGCTACGAGCAGTACTTC.

V gene TRBV11-2 combines with J gene TRBJ1-4; 9 bases match TRBD1. Germline V lookup: CDR1 SGHAT, CDR2 FQNNGV. This CDR3 region has 14 residues. The junction had 10 bases not matched to a gene; V was cut back by 10 bases and J by 7 bases. The DNA for the CDR3 is TGTGCCATCAGATCGGACAGGGGTGGTGAAAAACTGTTTTTT. Protein: CAIRSDRGGEKLFF.

The chain carries TRBV28 and TRBJ2-7, with D possibly TRBD1 on 5 matching bases. In germline, CDR1 is MDHEN, CDR2 SYDVKM. The CDR3 has 13 amino acids. V lost 6 bases and J lost 4, with 13 bases in between. The CDR3 bases are TGTGCCAGCAGCCGGACAAGGATATACGAGCAGTACTTC. Amino acid sequence: CASSRTRIYEQYF.

The CDR3 region has the DNA TGTGCCAGCAGCTTAAGACTAGGGGTTGAAGAGACCCAGTACTTC. Its translation is CASSLRLGVEETQYF. This chain connects TRBV7-9 to TRBJ2-5; D may be TRBD2 (6 bases). CDR1 is SEHNR and CDR2 is FQNEAQ in the germline V gene (reference sequence). The CDR3 covers 15 residues. Trimming removed 2 bases from V and 3 bases from J, with 13 bases in between.

This chain connects TRBV28 to TRBJ2-7; 9 bases fit TRBD1. The CDR3 loop spans 14 amino acids. V shed 5 bases, J shed 5 bases, and the junction held 7 bases outside the gene matches. Per germline, CDR1 MDHEN and CDR2 SYDVKM. The CDR3 nucleotides are TGTGCCAGCAGTCCGGACAGGGGAGGAAACGAGCAGTACTTC. This gives the protein CASSPDRGGNEQYF.